This TCR beta chain was found in a study of cytomegalovirus exposure and HLA in healthy donors listed by TCRdb under 2017. Describing the broader study: According to a later analysis, the roughly 130 validation repertoires were produced on the same platform as the roughly 600 repertoires of the first cohort. The study was designed to test whether signatures of past pathogen exposure could be identified by cataloging public T cell receptors. To predict cytomegalovirus infection status, the study combined high-throughput TCR immunosequencing, statistical association of individual TCRs with disease status, and machine learning. In addition to the first cohort of 666 subjects, a separate validation cohort of approximately 110 different subjects was used.

Overall results and qualifications from the work: All 110 or so repertoires were used to score co-occurrence in the validation cohort in a later analysis, because that analysis had no HLA typing for the cohort. Subsequent analysis determined that TCRs grouped into clusters in the first cohort also showed a tendency toward co-occurrence across the roughly 110 validation repertoires, and 90% to 95% of cluster scores exceeded 0. The study listed 150 to 200 TCR beta chains as associated with cytomegalovirus. The classifier was reported to diagnose cytomegalovirus status with high specificity and sensitivity in both the original cohort and the validation cohort. In vitro tests confirmed that three of the cytomegalovirus-associated TCR beta chains recognize cytomegalovirus antigens. Most TCR sequences were seen in very few donors, while some public TCRs were found in many individuals. The authors suggested that the approach could potentially be generalized to other disease states and immunological phenotypes.

Concerning this clone itself: Its target antigen remains unknown. One base away there is no much larger clone; base qualities are not given.

Separate from the approximately 700-subject first cohort, the validation cohort of some 130 subjects was the group to which the donors belonged. Library prep was done by the immunoSEQ multiplex PCR assay. The authors' pipeline ran thus. A statistical classification framework was developed to diagnose cytomegalovirus status using the catalog of TCR beta chain sequences. As stored in TCRdb, this immuneACCESS dataset retains in-frame rearrangements with V and J assigned. A fraction of the clones does not appear; measured against another copy, unresolved V genes explain less than half of the discrepancy, and the remainder lacks a known reason. V, J and clone size were drawn from that table, and D and trimming were deduced from the DNA. The sample contains approximately 98,000 clones, around 95% of them found a single time. Clones ranked in the top ten supply roughly 0.67% of the sample. Ends trimmed: V by 0 bases, J by 0 bases; bases unmatched to a gene: 9. The germline V gene (reference sequence) yields GTSNPN for CDR1 and SVGIG for CDR2. The CDR3 contains 17 residues, cysteine and phenylalanine counted. CDR3 DNA only is kept here, 51 bases in frame from base 1.

The chain is encoded by TRBV30 joined to TRBJ1-1; 8 middle bases align to TRBD1. The sequence derives from a woman in her late teens or twenties in good health and CMV-seronegative. The sequenced sample was PBMCs. The nucleotide sequence is given as TGTGCCTGGAGTGTAACCCACAGACAGGGGATGAACACTGAAGCTTTCTTT. Its protein product is CAWSVTHRQGMNTEAFF.